A selection of T cell receptor beta chains follows, all from one sample in a study of naive and memory T cell subsets. TCRdb re-called the UMI-ligation and nested PCR reads with MiXCR, one entry per CDR3 protein. The sample yields about 90,000 distinct CDR3 sequences, approximately 10% seen once. The material sequenced was naive CD4+ T cells from blood. The source is a human donor in good health. Each CDR3 is given with its conserved first and last residue. The D gene is left open where the match is weak. Clone size appears in some rows only: once, few, many, or a class for an expanded clone.

TRBJ1-2,-,TRBD1,TRBV6-1,CASSENRGNYGYTF,TGTGCCAGCAGTGAGAACAGGGGGAACTATGGCTACACCTTC
TRBJ2-2,many,-,TRBV28,CASSFRAGVTGELFF,TGTGCCAGCAGTTTCAGGGCAGGGGTAACCGGGGAGCTGTTTTTT
TRBJ2-3,many,TRBD2,TRBV25-1,CASGLAGGPDTQYF,TGTGCCAGTGGACTAGCGGGGGGGCCAGATACGCAGTATTTT
TRBJ2-1,few,-,TRBV2,CASSEAQGFRQFF,TGTGCCAGCAGTGAAGCGCAGGGGTTTCGGCAGTTCTTC
TRBJ2-1,few,TRBD2,TRBV5-1,CASSWETSSQHNEQFF,TGCGCCAGCAGCTGGGAGACTAGCTCCCAACACAATGAGCAGTTCTTC
TRBJ2-7,many,TRBD2,TRBV6-2/TRBV6-3,CASRPSISGGLNEQYF,TGTGCCAGCAGGCCTTCCATCAGCGGGGGATTGAACGAGCAGTACTTC
TRBJ1-3,few,-,TRBV29-1,CSVRNSGNTIYF,TGCAGCGTTCGGAACTCTGGAAACACCATATATTTT
TRBJ2-5,-,TRBD2,TRBV5-1,CASSPGTSGGKETQYF,TGCGCCAGCAGCCCCGGGACTAGCGGGGGTAAAGAGACCCAGTACTTC
TRBJ2-1,-,TRBD2,TRBV11-2,CASSYPPRTSGRKSSYNEQFF,TGTGCCAGCAGCTACCCCCCCCGGACTAGCGGGAGGAAGAGCTCCTACAATGAGCAGTTCTTC
TRBJ1-5,-,-,TRBV5-1,CASSSGAGDAQPQHF,TGCGCCAGCAGCTCGGGGGCAGGGGACGCTCAGCCCCAGCATTTT
TRBJ2-3,few,-,TRBV7-9,CASSPTPTDTQYF,TGTGCCAGCAGCCCCACCCCCACAGATACGCAGTATTTT
TRBJ2-7,-,-,TRBV15,CATSRETRGFTYEQYF,TGTGCCACCAGCAGAGAGACCAGGGGTTTCACCTACGAGCAGTACTTC
TRBJ1-1,-,-,TRBV18,CASSPAVLKAFF,TGTGCCAGCTCACCCGCCGTCTTGAAAGCTTTCTTT
TRBJ2-1,-,TRBD2,TRBV19,CASSRYRTSGSSYNEQFF,TGTGCCAGTAGCCGTTACCGGACTAGCGGGAGTTCCTACAATGAGCAGTTCTTC
TRBJ1-2,-,-,TRBV9,CASSVASYGYTF,TGTGCCAGCAGCGTAGCTAGCTATGGCTACACCTTC
TRBJ2-5,few,-,TRBV14,CASSQRDFQETQYF,TGTGCCAGCAGCCAGAGGGACTTCCAAGAGACCCAGTACTTC
TRBJ2-3,many,TRBD2,TRBV7-2,CASSLLGLAASTDTQYF,TGTGCCAGCAGCTTATTAGGTCTAGCGGCTAGCACAGATACGCAGTATTTT
TRBJ2-7,few,-,TRBV7-3,CASSSGREAEQYF,TGTGCCAGCAGCTCCGGCAGGGAGGCCGAGCAGTACTTC
TRBJ1-1,-,TRBD1,TRBV29-1,CSVVVSGTGVPEAFF,TGCAGCGTTGTTGTGTCCGGGACAGGGGTGCCTGAAGCTTTCTTT
TRBJ2-3,few,TRBD1,TRBV4-1,CASSRDRGSDTQYF,TGCGCCAGCAGCAGGGACAGGGGTTCAGATACGCAGTATTTT
TRBJ2-5,-,-,TRBV6-2/TRBV6-3,CASSYSPMGPQETQYF,TGTGCCAGCAGTTACTCTCCGATGGGGCCCCAAGAGACCCAGTACTTC
TRBJ2-3,many,TRBD2,TRBV7-2,CASSYPSGGSNTQYF,TGTGCCAGCAGCTACCCTAGCGGGGGGAGTAATACGCAGTATTTT
TRBJ2-5,-,-,TRBV7-2,CASSLAGVASYQETQYF,TGTGCCAGCAGCTTAGCAGGGGTGGCCTCGTACCAAGAGACCCAGTACTTC
TRBJ2-5,-,-,TRBV20-1,CSASRYRGEKETQYF,TGCAGTGCTAGTCGCTATAGGGGGGAGAAAGAGACCCAGTACTTC
TRBJ2-3,many,-,TRBV12-3/TRBV12-4,CASTLRGTDTQYF,TGTGCCAGCACCCTTCGGGGCACAGATACGCAGTATTTT
TRBJ2-1,few,-,TRBV12-3/TRBV12-4,CASINYPSYNEQFF,TGTGCCAGCATTAACTATCCGTCCTACAATGAGCAGTTCTTC
TRBJ1-6,-,-,TRBV20-1,CSASREGPYNSPLHF,TGCAGTGCTAGTAGGGAGGGACCTTATAATTCACCCCTCCACTTT
TRBJ2-3,many,-,TRBV5-1,CASSLTTDTQYF,TGCGCCAGCAGCTTGACCACAGATACGCAGTATTTT